A single sample gave rise to the 13 T cell receptor beta chains below, sequenced in a study of response to subunit inactivated influenza vaccine. One entry per CDR3 protein, called by TCRdb with MiXCR from the RT-PCR reads. The table shows about 520,000 distinct CDR3 sequences, with 25% occurring only once. This material consisted of CD4+ T cells sorted from PBMCs, taken 5 days after vaccination. The receptors were gathered from a man in his fifties who received an inactivated influenza vaccine.

V usage is TRBV12-3 or TRBV12-4 and J usage is TRBJ2-7; D perhaps matches TRBD2 (6 bases). Trimming removed 6 bases at V and 1 base at J, with 10 bases between. The CDR3 spans 13 residues. The CDR3 region is CASSNSGSYEQYF. The CDR3 DNA sequence: TGTGCCAGCAGCAATAGCGGTTCCTACGAGCAGTACTTC.

This clonotype was observed many times. This chain joins TRBV10-3 and TRBJ2-3; maybe TRBD2 (6 bases). Per germline, CDR1 ENHRY and CDR2 SYGVKD. V dropped 6 bases and J dropped 4 bases, with 20 bases sitting between them. The CDR3 length is 16 residues. This CDR3 reads CAIRRGDGRAADTQYF. As DNA, the CDR3 is TGTGCCATCAGGCGAGGGGACGGGAGAGCCGCAGATACGCAGTATTTT.

The rearrangement links TRBV4-3 to TRBJ1-1; no clear D. V lost 1 base, J lost 4 bases, and 13 bases lay in between. The germline gives CDR1 LGHNA, CDR2 YSLEER. The CDR3 has 15 amino acids. CDR3 sequence (DNA): TGCGCCAGCAGCCAAGCTTTTCCGGAGGGCACTGAAGCTTTCTTT. It codes for CASSQAFPEGTEAFF.

This clonotype was found a few times. The chain links TRBV20-1 to TRBJ2-1, with a tentative D call TRBD1 (5 bases). The germline V gene has CDR1 DFQATT and CDR2 SNEGSKA (reference sequence). V was pared by 2 bases and J by 5 bases, with 16 bases between. The CDR3 totals 15 residues. The CDR3 protein is CSARPSRAPNNEQFF. The DNA for the CDR3 is TGCAGTGCTAGACCCAGCAGGGCCCCAAACAATGAGCAGTTCTTC.

The CDR3 loop is CATQTGYEQYF. The CDR3 region has the DNA TGTGCCACTCAGACAGGGTACGAGCAGTACTTC. The chain carries TRBV10-3 and TRBJ2-7, with 7 nucleotides matching TRBD1. CDR1 is ENHRY and CDR2 is SYGVKD in the germline V gene. The CDR3 is 11 amino acids. J lost 4 bases, V lost 10 bases, and 4 bases had no gene match.

This sequence joins TRBV27 and TRBJ2-1; TRBD1 agrees at 8 bases. V lost 5 bases, J lost 4 bases, and 4 bases stayed unmatched. CDR1 is MNHEY, CDR2 SMNVEV, per germline (reference sequence). The CDR3 is 14 amino acids. CDR3 DNA sequence: TGTGCCAGCAGTACCCGGGACAGGTACAATGAGCAGTTCTTC. This codes for CASSTRDRYNEQFF.

This clonotype turned up a few times. The CDR3, as DNA: TGTGCCATCAGCACACCCGGACAGCTGGGGTTACGGGGTGAGCAGTTCTTC. Translation: CAISTPGQLGLRGEQFF. The chain couples TRBV10-3 to TRBJ2-1, with a weak D call TRBD1 (6 bases). The germline V and J ends were trimmed by 6 bases and 9 bases, with 27 bases remaining between them. The CDR3 has 17 residues. The germline CDR1 and CDR2 sequences are ENHRY and SYGVKD.

The table lists this clonotype with a count of one. The chain joins TRBV19 to TRBJ2-2; D unresolved. This CDR3 has 14 residues. Per germline, CDR1 LNHDA and CDR2 SQIVND (reference sequence). Trimming left V 1 base short and J 0 bases short, with 3 bases between. CDR3 bases: TGTGCCAGTAGTATAGTACCGAACACCGGGGAGCTGTTTTTT. Its translation is CASSIVPNTGELFF.

The chain has TRBV4-2 and TRBJ2-6; weak D call: TRBD1 (6 bases). Trimming took 2 bases from V and 4 from J, leaving 15 bases between them. The CDR3 is made up of 17 amino acids. The germline gives CDR1 LGHNA, CDR2 YNFKEQ. The CDR3 protein is CASSQIPQGFGANVLTF. CDR3 coding DNA: TGTGCCAGCAGCCAAATTCCCCAGGGGTTCGGGGCCAACGTCCTGACTTTC.

The chain uses TRBV24-1 and TRBJ2-2; TRBD1 might be the D (6 bases). V shed 4 bases and J shed 7 bases, with 9 bases lying between them. Germline V gene lookup returns CDR1 KGHDR and CDR2 SFDVKD. CDR3 length: 13 residues. The chain's CDR3 is CATSENRVGELFF. As DNA, the CDR3 is TGTGCCACCAGTGAAAACAGGGTCGGGGAGCTGTTTTTT.

A few counts support this clonotype. This chain uses TRBV7-6 with TRBJ2-7; 7 nucleotides line up with TRBD2. CDR3 length: 16 amino acids. Per the germline V gene, CDR1 is SGHVS and CDR2 is FNYEAQ. V lost 1 base and J lost 3; bases outside the gene matches: 9. This chain's CDR3 is CASSLVASGANYEQYF. The CDR3 DNA follows: TGTGCCAGCAGCTTAGTTGCCAGCGGGGCTAACTACGAGCAGTACTTC.

The J gene is TRBJ2-1, the V gene TRBV20-1; D unresolved. Germline loops: CDR1 DFQATT, CDR2 SNEGSKA (reference sequence). V lost 3 bases and J lost 9, with 15 bases in between. This CDR3 has 13 amino acids. CDR3 region: CSASHIWSGEQFF. CDR3 bases: TGCAGTGCTAGCCACATTTGGTCGGGTGAGCAGTTCTTC.

The sample holds a few counts of this clonotype. The rearrangement uses TRBV5-6 and TRBJ2-7, with 7 bases fitting TRBD1. The CDR3 is made up of 16 amino acids. Germline assignment: CDR1 SGHDT and CDR2 YYEEEE. The J segment lost 2 bases and the V segment lost 3 bases, leaving 11 bases of the junction unmatched. This CDR3 reads CASSSRGLWRTYEQYF. The CDR3 coding sequence is TGTGCCAGCAGCTCTAGGGGGCTCTGGAGAACCTACGAGCAGTACTTC.